What follows are 2 T cell receptor beta chains derived from one specimen sequenced in a study of T cells in Graves' hyperthyroidism and ophthalmopathy. Amplification yielded TCR beta CDR3 regions, with RNA transcripts as the source. Carried out on the TCR CDR3, a first-round RT-PCR used the HTBI primer set. TCRdb re-called the multiplex PCR reads with MiXCR, one entry per CDR3 protein. The data contain hundreds of thousands of distinct CDR3 sequences, roughly 15% of them seen just once; the ten biggest clones take up roughly 4.5%. The sequencing input was blood. These receptor sequences come from a woman in her thirties or forties with Graves' ophthalmopathy.

The chain carries TRBV9 and TRBJ1-1; a possible D gene is TRBD1 (6 bases). Trimming cost V 0 bases and J 3 bases, with 12 bases left between them. Germline CDR1 reads SGDLS; CDR2 reads YYNGEE. CDR3 length: 15 residues. CDR3 sequence (DNA): TGTGCCAGCAGCGTAGAGACAGGAGTGGACACTGAAGCTTTCTTT. Amino acids: CASSVETGVDTEAFF.

In its sample, this clonotype was seen a few times. The chain couples TRBV11-2 to TRBJ2-2; 8 bases are a match to TRBD1. Looked up from germline, CDR1 is SGHAT and CDR2 is FQNNGV. V was clipped by 3 bases and J by 0 bases; unmatched bases: 3. The CDR3 is made up of 16 amino acids. The CDR3 loop is CASSFETGANTGELFF. CDR3 DNA: TGTGCCAGCAGCTTCGAGACAGGGGCGAACACCGGGGAGCTGTTTTTT.